The source of this T cell receptor beta chain is a study of Tregs in tolerant kidney transplant recipients. The study's findings and limits: Tregs expanded with activated donor B cells seemed most donor-specific. Nucleotide sequences could not be compared across some patients' samples due to primer changes. In tolerant patients, donor-specific Tregs outgrew total Tregs, suggesting antigen-driven expansion.

Measured with immunoSEQ multiplex PCR; TCRdb has only the in-frame clones, and not every one. Counted here are approximately 8,100 clones, about a third occurring once; the ten biggest clones make up roughly 5%. The V and J ends lost 5 bases and 3 bases respectively, with 11 bases between them. Looked up from germline, CDR1 is LGHNA and CDR2 is YNFKEQ. This CDR3 has 13 residues. After 5 to 7 days with irradiated graft donor PBMCs, CFSE-labeled recipient PBMCs were FACS-sorted. With respect to this clone: The antigen is undetermined.

The V gene is TRBV4-2, the J gene TRBJ2-7, with a weak D call TRBD1 (5 bases). The sample in question was CD8+ T cells from blood cultured with allogeneic cells, obtained before the transplant. The receptor's source is a human patient who received a combined kidney and bone marrow transplant. For the CDR3, the DNA is TGTGCCAGCAGCTTAGCAGGGCTCTACGAGCAGTACTTC. Residues: CASSLAGLYEQYF.